This T cell receptor beta chain was sequenced for a study of cytomegalovirus exposure and HLA in healthy donors. Primers for the PCR totalled 60 Vbeta and 13 Jbeta. Only in-frame clones appear in the TCRdb table, and some are missing; sequencing was by immunoSEQ multiplex PCR. The sample holds 150,000 to 200,000 clones, approximately 84% seen once. Trimming removed 8 bases from V and 6 bases from J, with 17 bases in between. The germline V gene encodes CDR1 LNHNV and CDR2 YYDKDF (reference sequence). The CDR3 spans 14 residues. This chain joins TRBV15 and TRBJ2-1; TRBD1 might be the D (6 bases). The TCR comes from a man younger than 35 in good health and CMV-seropositive. Sequencing input: PBMCs. The CDR3 DNA reads as TGTGCCACCTCCGGACAGAGTTTTTTCAATGAGCAGTTCTTC. Its protein product is CATSGQSFFNEQFF.